This entry is about one T cell receptor (beta chain). These data originate in a study of T cell changes during pregnancy in multiple sclerosis. TCRdb's table, derived via immunoSEQ multiplex PCR, lists solely in-frame clones and lacks some. The repertoire holds roughly 80,000 clones, with 85% to 95% as singletons. CDR1 is SGHAT, CDR2 FQNNGV, per germline. The V and J ends lost 0 bases and 4 bases respectively, with 12 bases between them. The CDR3 spans 16 residues. This clonotype was obtained from a female donor with multiple sclerosis, enrolled in a pregnancy study. The chain carries TRBV11-2 and TRBJ1-4, with D unresolved. The sample in question was peripheral blood, obtained in the second trimester of pregnancy. For the CDR3, the DNA is TGTGCCAGCAGCTTAGATGAGTACCCTAATAATGAAAAACTGTTTTTT. Translation: CASSLDEYPNNEKLFF.